A selection of T cell receptor beta chains follows, all from one sample in a study of identical twins. TCRdb independently ran MiXCR on the 5' RACE reads; one entry per CDR3 protein. The repertoire holds over 200,000 distinct CDR3 sequences, roughly a tenth seen once, with 10% in the top ten. Sequencing input: memory T cells sorted from blood. The receptor source for this set is a man in his fifties in good health. The CDR3 runs from the conserved cysteine through the conserved F or W. Each record gives: V gene, D gene, J gene, clone size, CDR3 DNA, CDR3 protein. A D gene is named only where the DNA matches it firmly. Expanded clones are given a class, and other clones once, few, many or no size at all.

>TRBV20-1|TRBD2|TRBJ2-5|-
TGCAGTGCTAGGGGACTAGCGGGGGGGCGGAAGACCCAGTACTTC
CSARGLAGGRKTQYF
>TRBV11-2|TRBD1|TRBJ1-3|many
TGTGCCAGCAGCGCCTGGACAGGGGCTGGAAACACCATATATTTT
CASSAWTGAGNTIYF
>TRBV5-1|-|TRBJ2-3|many
TGCGCCAGCAGCTTGGTAGGGCTCACCACAGATACGCAGTATTTT
CASSLVGLTTDTQYF
>TRBV6-1|TRBD2|TRBJ2-1|many
TGTGCCAGCAGGCACGGGGGGGCTTTCTACAATGAGCAGTTCTTC
CASRHGGAFYNEQFF
>TRBV7-2|-|TRBJ2-2|few
TGTGCCAGCAGCTTACTGTCGAGGAACACCGGGGAGCTGTTTTTT
CASSLLSRNTGELFF
>TRBV20-1|-|TRBJ1-2|many
TGCAGTGCCACACGACAGCCAGGTGGCTACACCTTC
CSATRQPGGYTF
>TRBV2|-|TRBJ1-5|many
TGTGCCAGCAGTGATGCAGGGAGCGAATATAGCAATCAGCCCCAGCATTTT
CASSDAGSEYSNQPQHF
>TRBV20-1|TRBD1|TRBJ2-7|few
TGCAGTGCAGATCAGGGGGCGAGGTACGAGCAGTACTTC
CSADQGARYEQYF
>TRBV12-3/TRBV12-4|TRBD1|TRBJ1-5|many
TGTGCCAGCAGCCAGACAGGGAATAGTCAGCCCCAGCATTTT
CASSQTGNSQPQHF
>TRBV30|-|TRBJ2-5|few
TGTGCCTGGAGCCTTTCCGAGACCCAGTACTTC
CAWSLSETQYF
>TRBV20-1|-|TRBJ2-1|few
TGCAGTGCTACCGGGACGGAGGACAATGAGCAGTTCTTC
CSATGTEDNEQFF
>TRBV9|-|TRBJ1-3|-
TGTGCCAGCAGCGTAACGCCAGGGACGAGCACCATATATTTT
CASSVTPGTSTIYF
>TRBV12-3/TRBV12-4|-|TRBJ1-5|-
TGTACCAGCAGTTTACGTTCGGGAATCGGCAATCAGCCCCAGCATTTT
CTSSLRSGIGNQPQHF
>TRBV24-1|TRBD2|TRBJ2-1|few
TGTGCCACCAGTGATTGGAGCGGGGTGTACAATGAGCAGTTCTTC
CATSDWSGVYNEQFF
>TRBV20-1|-|TRBJ1-1|many
TGCAGTGCTAGCACTTTGGGGGTAGGCACTGAAGCTTTCTTT
CSASTLGVGTEAFF
>TRBV28|TRBD1|TRBJ2-1|-
TGTGCCAGCAGTTTTTCGGGACAGGCCGATAAGGAGCAGTTCTTC
CASSFSGQADKEQFF
>TRBV9|-|TRBJ2-3|many
TGTGCCAGCAGCGTAGAGCCAGCCGGCACAGATACGCAGTATTTT
CASSVEPAGTDTQYF
>TRBV19|TRBD1|TRBJ1-1|few
TGTGCCAGTAGGGACAGGATAACTGGGGAAGCTTTCTTT
CASRDRITGEAFF
>TRBV27|-|TRBJ1-6|many
TGTGCCAGCAGTCTTATGGGGGGGCGTAGTTCACCCCTCCACTTT
CASSLMGGRSSPLHF
>TRBV12-3/TRBV12-4|-|TRBJ1-3|-
TGTGCCAGCAGTTTAAGAGAGCGGTTCTCTGGAAACACCATATGTTTT
CASSLRERFSGNTICF
>TRBV20-1|-|TRBJ2-3|many
TGCAGTGCTAGAACCGGCTCAGCCGTGAGCACAGATACGCAGTATTTT
CSARTGSAVSTDTQYF
>TRBV9|-|TRBJ2-3|-
TGTGCCAGCAGCGTAGTAGGGACAGATACGCAGTATTTT
CASSVVGTDTQYF
>TRBV5-1|-|TRBJ2-2|-
TGCGCCAGCAGCCCCTGGGACGGTGGACCCGGGGAGCTGTTTTTT
CASSPWDGGPGELFF
>TRBV29-1|TRBD2|TRBJ2-3|few
TGCAGCGTGGATCGGACTAGCGGGAGCTTAGGTACGCAGTATTTT
CSVDRTSGSLGTQYF
>TRBV6-1|-|TRBJ2-1|few
TGTGCCAGCAGATCAGGCGGTAACAATGAGCAGTTCTTC
CASRSGGNNEQFF
>TRBV7-2|TRBD1|TRBJ2-7|-
TGTGCCAGCAGCCCTTCTGGACAGGGGGCTTTCGAGCAGTACTTC
CASSPSGQGAFEQYF
>TRBV20-1|TRBD1|TRBJ2-5|-
TGCAGTGCTATTACAGGGGGTCAAGAGACCCAGTACTTC
CSAITGGQETQYF
>TRBV4-2|-|TRBJ2-7|many
TGTGCCAGCAGCCAAGGATATAGTGATACCTACGAGCAGTACTTC
CASSQGYSDTYEQYF
>TRBV4-2|-|TRBJ2-3|few
TGTGCCAGCAGCCAAGGCCGGGCCTCCCGGGGCACAGATACGCAGTATTTT
CASSQGRASRGTDTQYF
>TRBV30|-|TRBJ2-1|many
TGTGCCTGGAGAGGTTACAATGAGCAGTTCTTC
CAWRGYNEQFF
>TRBV6-5|-|TRBJ2-3|many
TGTGCCAGCAGTTACGGACAGAGCACAGATACGCAGTATTTT
CASSYGQSTDTQYF
>TRBV7-3|-|TRBJ1-1|-
TGTGCCAGCAGCTTAACGGAGGCAGGGGAAGCTTTCTTT
CASSLTEAGEAFF
>TRBV7-3|TRBD2|TRBJ2-1|-
TGTGCCAGCAGCTTAAATGGACTAGCAGGGGATGAGCAGTTCTTC
CASSLNGLAGDEQFF
>TRBV7-9|-|TRBJ2-7|many
TGTGCCAGCAACACACCGACAGGTGATTACGAGCAGTACTTC
CASNTPTGDYEQYF
>TRBV30|-|TRBJ2-2|many
TGTGCCTGGAGTTACCTCGCCGGGCGGTCGAACACCGGGGAGCTGTTTTTT
CAWSYLAGRSNTGELFF
>TRBV6-1|-|TRBJ1-2|many
TGTGCCAGCAGCCGCTCCCGGGACTTAAGCTATGGCTACACCTTC
CASSRSRDLSYGYTF
>TRBV7-2|-|TRBJ1-2|-
TGTGCCAGCAGACGAAATTCACAGGGATATGGCTACACCTTC
CASRRNSQGYGYTF